This is a list of T cell receptor beta chains from one sample in a study of shared clonotypes between healthy human individuals. Produced via immunoSEQ multiplex PCR; TCRdb's table is partial and in-frame only. Here the sample spans a few million clones, approximately 95% being singletons. The material sequenced was naive CD4+ T cells from PBMCs. The receptors shown here come from a man younger than 35 in good health. Some clones in this sample may be carry-over from other donors' samples. Both conserved end residues are part of each CDR3. The order of the fields is J gene, V gene, clone size, D gene, CDR3 DNA, CDR3 protein. The D gene is left open where the match is weak. The size of a clone is reported for some rows only, either as once, few or many, or as a class for expanded clones.

TRBJ1-1 | TRBV7-9 | few | - | TGTGCCAGCAGCTTGTCAGGGGCGGTCGTCGGAGCTTTCTTT | CASSLSGAVVGAFF
TRBJ1-2 | TRBV4-2 | - | - | TGTGCCAGCAGCCAAGATGTCGGGGGGGAGTACACCTTC | CASSQDVGGEYTF
TRBJ1-5 | TRBV10-2 | - | - | TGCGCCAGCAGTGGTAGGAGTCGTCAGCCCCAGCATTTT | CASSGRSRQPQHF
TRBJ2-1 | TRBV6-1 | - | - | TGTGCCAGCAGTGAAGAGGGGGAGGGTTCCTACAATGAGCAGTTCTTC | CASSEEGEGSYNEQFF
TRBJ2-7 | TRBV28 | - | TRBD2 | TGTGCCAGCACCCTAGGGACCTCCGGGGGGGTTTACGAGCAGTACTTC | CASTLGTSGGVYEQYF
TRBJ2-7 | TRBV6-1 | once | - | TGTGCCAGCAGCGGCCGCAGGGGTTCTTGGTACGAGCAGTACTTC | CASSGRRGSWYEQYF
TRBJ2-7 | TRBV2 | - | TRBD1 | TGTGCCAGCAGGGTCGGACAGGACGAGCAGTACTTC | CASRVGQDEQYF
TRBJ2-1 | TRBV5-1 | - | TRBD2 | TGCGCCAGCAGTTCCAGCGGGGAGCGCTACAATGAGCAGTTCTTC | CASSSSGERYNEQFF
TRBJ2-7 | TRBV19 | - | - | TGTGCCAGTAGTACCCGCCGGCCCTACGAGCAGTACTTC | CASSTRRPYEQYF
TRBJ1-4 | TRBV30 | - | - | TGTGCCTGGAGTGTACTGGTGGGTGAAAAACTGTTTTTT | CAWSVLVGEKLFF
TRBJ1-3 | TRBV6-1 | - | - | TGTGCCAGCAGTCCCGTGAGAGAAAACACCATATATTTT | CASSPVRENTIYF
TRBJ2-7 | TRBV7-2 | - | TRBD2 | TGTGCCAGCAGCCTCGGGACTACGATTCGAGAGCAGTACTTC | CASSLGTTIREQYF
TRBJ2-2 | TRBV5-6 | - | - | TGTGCCAGCAGCTCATTCGCTGTGGGGCGAATCAACGGGGAGCTGTTTTTT | CASSSFAVGRINGELFF
TRBJ2-2 | TRBV5-1 | - | TRBD2 | TGCGCCAGCAGCTTCGGACTAGCGGGATATGGGGAGCTGTTTTTT | CASSFGLAGYGELFF
TRBJ2-1 | TRBV4-1 | - | - | TGCGCCAGCAGCCAGAGAGCCTACCTTTCCGGGACCTCAAGCTACAATGAGCAGTTCTTC | CASSQRAYLSGTSSYNEQFF
TRBJ1-2 | TRBV2 | - | TRBD1 | TGTGCCAGCAGTCCGGACAGGGGGGTGTTGGGCTACACCTTC | CASSPDRGVLGYTF
TRBJ2-1 | TRBV30 | - | TRBD2 | TGTGCCTGGAGTGCTCTAGCGGGGCCTTACAATGAGCAGTTCTTC | CAWSALAGPYNEQFF
TRBJ1-2 | TRBV28 | - | - | TGTGCCAGCAGTTTCCCCCCTCAGGGAATATATGGCTACACCTTC | CASSFPPQGIYGYTF
TRBJ1-1 | TRBV7-2 | once | - | TGTGCCAGCAGCTTAGCTTGGGGGGGGGACACTGAAGCTTTCTTT | CASSLAWGGDTEAFF
TRBJ2-7 | TRBV5-4 | - | - | TGTGCCAGCAGCACGTCGCAAAAAGTTTCCTACGAGCAGTACTTC | CASSTSQKVSYEQYF
TRBJ2-7 | TRBV19 | - | - | TGTGCCAGTAGTATAGGCAGGGACGGATACTCCTACGAGCAGTACTTC | CASSIGRDGYSYEQYF